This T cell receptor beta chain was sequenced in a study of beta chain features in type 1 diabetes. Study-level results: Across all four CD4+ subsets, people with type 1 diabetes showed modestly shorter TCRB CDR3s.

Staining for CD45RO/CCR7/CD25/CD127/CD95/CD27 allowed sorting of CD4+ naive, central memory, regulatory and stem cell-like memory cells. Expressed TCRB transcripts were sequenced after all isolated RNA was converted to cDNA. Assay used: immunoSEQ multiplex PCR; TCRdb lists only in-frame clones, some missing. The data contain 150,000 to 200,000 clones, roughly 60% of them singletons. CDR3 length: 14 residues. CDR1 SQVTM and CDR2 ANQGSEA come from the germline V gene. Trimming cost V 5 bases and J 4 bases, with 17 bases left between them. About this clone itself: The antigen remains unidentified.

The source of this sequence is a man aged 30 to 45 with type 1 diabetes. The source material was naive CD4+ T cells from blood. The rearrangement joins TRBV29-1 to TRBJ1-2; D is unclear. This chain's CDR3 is CSVPVSFPPYGYTF. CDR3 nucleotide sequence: TGCAGCGTTCCAGTATCCTTTCCGCCCTATGGCTACACCTTC.